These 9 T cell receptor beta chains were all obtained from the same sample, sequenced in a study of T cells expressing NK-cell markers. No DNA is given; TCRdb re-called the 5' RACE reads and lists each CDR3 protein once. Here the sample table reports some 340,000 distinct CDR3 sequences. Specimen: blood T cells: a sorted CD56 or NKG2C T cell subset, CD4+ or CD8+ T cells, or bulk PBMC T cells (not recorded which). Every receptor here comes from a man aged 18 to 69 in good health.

CDR3 residues: CASSPYGVEQFF. The chain couples TRBV6-1 to TRBJ2-1; TCRdb lists TRBD1, though no DNA is available to test this call. The CDR3 covers 12 residues. Germline V gives CDR1 MNHNS, CDR2 SASEGT.

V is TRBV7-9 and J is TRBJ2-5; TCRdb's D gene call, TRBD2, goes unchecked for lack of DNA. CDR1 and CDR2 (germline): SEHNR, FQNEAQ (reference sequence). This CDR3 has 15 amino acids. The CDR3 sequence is CASRSLAGGKETQYF.

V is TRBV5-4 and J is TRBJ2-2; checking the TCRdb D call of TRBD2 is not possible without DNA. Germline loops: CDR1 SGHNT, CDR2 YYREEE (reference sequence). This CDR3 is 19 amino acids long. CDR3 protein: CASSLVGRNFAGNTGELFF.

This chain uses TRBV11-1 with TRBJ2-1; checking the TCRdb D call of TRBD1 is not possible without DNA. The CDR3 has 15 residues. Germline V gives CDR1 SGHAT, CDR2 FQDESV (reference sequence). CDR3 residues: CASSLGTFGAGGQFF.

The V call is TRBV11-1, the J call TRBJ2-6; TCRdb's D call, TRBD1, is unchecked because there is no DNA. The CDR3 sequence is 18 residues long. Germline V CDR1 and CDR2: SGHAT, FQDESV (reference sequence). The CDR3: CASSLPGSLYSGANVLTF.

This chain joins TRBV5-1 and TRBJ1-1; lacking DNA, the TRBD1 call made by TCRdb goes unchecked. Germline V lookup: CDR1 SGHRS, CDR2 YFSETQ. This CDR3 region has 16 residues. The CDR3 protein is CASSADGYGKNTEAFF.

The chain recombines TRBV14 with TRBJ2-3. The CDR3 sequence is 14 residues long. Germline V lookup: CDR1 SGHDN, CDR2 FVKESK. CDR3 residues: CASSRRGRTDTQYF. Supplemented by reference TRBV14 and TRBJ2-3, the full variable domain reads EAGVTQFPSHSVIEKGQTVTLRCDPISGHDNLYWYRRVMGKEIKFLLHFVKESKQDESGMPNNRFLAERTGGTYSTLKVQPAELEDSGVYFCASSRRGRTDTQYFGPGTRLTVL.

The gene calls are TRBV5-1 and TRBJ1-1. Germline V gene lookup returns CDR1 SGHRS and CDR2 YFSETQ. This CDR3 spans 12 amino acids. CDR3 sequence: CASSSVGQEAFF.

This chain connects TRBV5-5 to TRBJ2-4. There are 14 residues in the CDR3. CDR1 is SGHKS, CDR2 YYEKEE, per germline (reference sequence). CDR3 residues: CASSSGLAKNIQYF.